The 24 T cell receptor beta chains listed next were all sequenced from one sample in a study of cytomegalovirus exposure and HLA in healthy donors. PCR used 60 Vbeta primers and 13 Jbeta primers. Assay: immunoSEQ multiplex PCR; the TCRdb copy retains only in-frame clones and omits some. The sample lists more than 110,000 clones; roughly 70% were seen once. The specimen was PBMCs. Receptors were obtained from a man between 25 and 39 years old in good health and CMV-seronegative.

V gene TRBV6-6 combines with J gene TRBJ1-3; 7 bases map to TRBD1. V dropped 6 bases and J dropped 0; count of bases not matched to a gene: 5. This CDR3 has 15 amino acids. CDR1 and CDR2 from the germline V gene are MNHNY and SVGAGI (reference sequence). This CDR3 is CASRPDRVSGNTIYF. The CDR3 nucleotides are TGTGCCAGCAGGCCCGACAGGGTCTCTGGAAACACCATATATTTT.

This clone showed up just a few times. The DNA of the CDR3 is TGTGCCAGCAGCGTATCTAGCGTGGAAAACATTCAGTACTTC. Translated: CASSVSSVENIQYF. The chain uses TRBV9 and TRBJ2-4; TRBD2 might be the D (6 bases). The CDR3 spans 14 residues. V lost 1 base and J lost 5, with 10 bases in between. Germline V gene sequence: CDR1 SGDLS, CDR2 YYNGEE.

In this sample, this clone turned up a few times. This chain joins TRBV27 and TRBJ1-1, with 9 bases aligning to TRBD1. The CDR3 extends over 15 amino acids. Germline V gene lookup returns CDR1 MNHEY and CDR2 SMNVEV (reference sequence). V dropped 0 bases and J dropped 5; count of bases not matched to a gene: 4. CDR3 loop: CASSLSGTGRTEAFF. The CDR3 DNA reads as TGTGCCAGCAGTTTATCCGGGACAGGGAGGACTGAAGCTTTCTTT.

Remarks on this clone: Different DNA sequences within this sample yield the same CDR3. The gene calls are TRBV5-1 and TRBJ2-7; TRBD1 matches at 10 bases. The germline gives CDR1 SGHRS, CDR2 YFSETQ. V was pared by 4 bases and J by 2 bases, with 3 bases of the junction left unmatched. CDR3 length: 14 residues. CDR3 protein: CASSPGQGAYEQYF. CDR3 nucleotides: TGCGCCAGCAGCCCCGGACAGGGGGCCTACGAGCAGTACTTC.

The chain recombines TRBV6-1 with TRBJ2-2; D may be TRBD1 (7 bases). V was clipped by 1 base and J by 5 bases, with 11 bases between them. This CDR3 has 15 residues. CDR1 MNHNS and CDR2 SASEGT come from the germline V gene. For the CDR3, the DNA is TGTGCCAGCAGTGAAGGAGCAGGGGGGACCGGGGAGCTGTTTTTT. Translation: CASSEGAGGTGELFF.

CDR3 amino acids: CASSPEGYGYTF. The CDR3 coding sequence is TGTGCCAGCAGCCCCGAGGGCTATGGCTACACCTTC. The chain joins TRBV2 to TRBJ1-2; D is unclear. The V end lost 6 bases, the J end lost 4 bases, and 9 bases lay between the germline ends. The CDR3 extends over 12 amino acids. Per the germline V gene, CDR1 is SNHLY and CDR2 is FYNNEI.

The CDR3 reads CASSPPGQGYSNQPQHF. CDR3 DNA: TGTGCCAGCAGTCCTCCGGGACAGGGCTATAGCAATCAGCCCCAGCATTTT. This chain joins TRBV28 and TRBJ1-5; TRBD1 matches 9 bases. The V gene end was trimmed by 5 bases and the J gene end by 0 bases; junction bases not matched to a gene: 8. Germline V CDR1 and CDR2: MDHEN, SYDVKM. This CDR3 has 17 amino acids.

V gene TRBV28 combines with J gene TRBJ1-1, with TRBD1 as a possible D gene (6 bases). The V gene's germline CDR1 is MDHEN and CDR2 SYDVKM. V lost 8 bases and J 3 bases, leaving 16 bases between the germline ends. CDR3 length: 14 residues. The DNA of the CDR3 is TGTGCCAGCCCAGGGGCAGGGCTACACACTGAAGCTTTCTTT. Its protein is CASPGAGLHTEAFF.

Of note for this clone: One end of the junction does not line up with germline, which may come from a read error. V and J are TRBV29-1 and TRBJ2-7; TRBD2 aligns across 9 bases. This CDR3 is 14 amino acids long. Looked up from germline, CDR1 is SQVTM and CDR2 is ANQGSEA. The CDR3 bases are TGCGGCGTTGGGCCAGCGGGAGCGGGGGGCGAGCAGTACTTC. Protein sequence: CGVGPAGAGGEQYF.

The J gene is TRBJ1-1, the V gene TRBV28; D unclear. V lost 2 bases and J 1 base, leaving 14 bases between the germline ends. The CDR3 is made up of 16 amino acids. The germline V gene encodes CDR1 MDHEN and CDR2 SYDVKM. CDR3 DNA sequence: TGTGCCAGCAGTTTAACGGGAGTATATAAGAACACTGAAGCTTTCTTT. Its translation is CASSLTGVYKNTEAFF.

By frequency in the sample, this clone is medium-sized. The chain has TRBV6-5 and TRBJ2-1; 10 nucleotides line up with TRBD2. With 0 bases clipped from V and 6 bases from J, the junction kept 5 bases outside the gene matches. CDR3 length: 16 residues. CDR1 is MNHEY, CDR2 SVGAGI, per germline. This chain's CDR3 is CASSYSQGLATNEQFF. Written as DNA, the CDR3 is TGTGCCAGCAGTTACTCGCAGGGACTAGCGACCAATGAGCAGTTCTTC.

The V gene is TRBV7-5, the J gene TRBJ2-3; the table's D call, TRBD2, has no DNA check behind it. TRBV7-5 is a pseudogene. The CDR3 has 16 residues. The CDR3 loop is CARSLPGLTTPDTQYF. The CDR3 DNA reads TGTGCCAGAAGCTTACCGGGACTCACAACCCCAGATACGCAGTATTTT.

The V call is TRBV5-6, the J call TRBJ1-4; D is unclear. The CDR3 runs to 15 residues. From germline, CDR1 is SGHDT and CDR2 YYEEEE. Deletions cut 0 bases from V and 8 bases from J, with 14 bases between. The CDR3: CASSLDGREGEKLFF. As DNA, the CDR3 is TGTGCCAGCAGCTTGGACGGCCGAGAGGGAGAAAAACTGTTTTTT.

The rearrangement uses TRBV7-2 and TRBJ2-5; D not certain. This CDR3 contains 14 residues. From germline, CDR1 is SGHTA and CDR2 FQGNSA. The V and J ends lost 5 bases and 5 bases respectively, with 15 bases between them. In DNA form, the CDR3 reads TGTGCCAGCAGCCCATGGTGGGCTCGGGAGACCCAGTACTTC. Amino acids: CASSPWWARETQYF.

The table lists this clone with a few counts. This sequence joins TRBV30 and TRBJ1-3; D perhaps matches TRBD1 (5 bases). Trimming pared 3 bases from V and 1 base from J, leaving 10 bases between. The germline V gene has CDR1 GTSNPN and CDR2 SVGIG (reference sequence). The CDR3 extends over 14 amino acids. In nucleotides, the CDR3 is TGTGCCTGGAGCGCCACAGGTTCTGGAAACACCATATATTTT. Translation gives CAWSATGSGNTIYF.

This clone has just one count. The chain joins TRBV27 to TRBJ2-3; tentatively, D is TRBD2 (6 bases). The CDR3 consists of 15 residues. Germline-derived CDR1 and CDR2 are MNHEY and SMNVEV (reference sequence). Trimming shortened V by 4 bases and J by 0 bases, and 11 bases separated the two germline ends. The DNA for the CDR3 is TGTGCCAGCAGTTCGGAGGGTCCTAGCACAGATACGCAGTATTTT. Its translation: CASSSEGPSTDTQYF.

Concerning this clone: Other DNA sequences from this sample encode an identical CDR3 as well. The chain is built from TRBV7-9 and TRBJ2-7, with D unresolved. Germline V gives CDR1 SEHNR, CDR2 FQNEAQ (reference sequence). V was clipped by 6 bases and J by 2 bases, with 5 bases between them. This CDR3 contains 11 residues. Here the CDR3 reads CASSPAYEQYF. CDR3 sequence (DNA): TGTGCCAGCAGTCCAGCCTACGAGCAGTACTTC.

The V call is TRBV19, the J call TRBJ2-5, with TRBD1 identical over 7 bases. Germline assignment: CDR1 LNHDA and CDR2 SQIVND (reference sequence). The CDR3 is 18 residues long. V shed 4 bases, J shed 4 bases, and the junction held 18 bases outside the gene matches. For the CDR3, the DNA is TGTGCCAGTAGTACCCTAAGACAGGGAGAATATGTACCAGAGACCCAGTACTTC. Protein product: CASSTLRQGEYVPETQYF.

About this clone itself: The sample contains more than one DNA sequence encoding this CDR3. The CDR3 reads CASRLRDRGFYEQYF. CDR3 nucleotide sequence: TGTGCCAGCAGGTTACGGGACAGGGGGTTTTACGAGCAGTACTTC. The V and J genes are TRBV6-1 and TRBJ2-7; 11 positions agree with TRBD1. After removal of 6 bases from V and 4 bases from J, the junction contained 8 bases not matched to a gene. Germline loops: CDR1 MNHNS, CDR2 SASEGT. The CDR3 consists of 15 residues.

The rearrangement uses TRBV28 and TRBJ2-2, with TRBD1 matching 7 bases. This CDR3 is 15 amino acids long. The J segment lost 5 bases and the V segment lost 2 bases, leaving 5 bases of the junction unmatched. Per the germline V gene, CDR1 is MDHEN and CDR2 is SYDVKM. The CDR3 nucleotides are TGTGCCAGCAGTTTAGAGGGGGCCGGGACCGGGGAGCTGTTTTTT. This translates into CASSLEGAGTGELFF.

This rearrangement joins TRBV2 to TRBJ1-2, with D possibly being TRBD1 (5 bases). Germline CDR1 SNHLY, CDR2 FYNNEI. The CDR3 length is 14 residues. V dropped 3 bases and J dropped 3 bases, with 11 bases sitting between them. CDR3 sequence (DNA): TGTGCCAGCAGTGAGCGGCAGGGTGACTATGGCTACACCTTC. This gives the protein CASSERQGDYGYTF.

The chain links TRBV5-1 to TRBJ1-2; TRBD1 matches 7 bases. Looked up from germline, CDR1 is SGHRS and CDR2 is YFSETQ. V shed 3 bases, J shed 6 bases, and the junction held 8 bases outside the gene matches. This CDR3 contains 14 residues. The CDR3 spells CASSWGQSMDGYTF. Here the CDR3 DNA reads TGCGCCAGCAGCTGGGGACAGTCGATGGATGGCTACACCTTC.

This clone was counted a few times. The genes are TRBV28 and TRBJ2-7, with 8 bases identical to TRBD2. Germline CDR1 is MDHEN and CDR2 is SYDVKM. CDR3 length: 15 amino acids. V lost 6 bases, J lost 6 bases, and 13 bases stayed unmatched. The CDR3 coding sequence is TGTGCCAGCAGCTCCCCCGCGCGGGAGGTAGCCGAGCAGTACTTC. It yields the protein CASSSPAREVAEQYF.

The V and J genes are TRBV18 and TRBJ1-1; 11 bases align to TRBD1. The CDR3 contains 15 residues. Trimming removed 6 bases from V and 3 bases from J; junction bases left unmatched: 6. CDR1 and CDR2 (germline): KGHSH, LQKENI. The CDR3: CASSVGQGAYTEAFF. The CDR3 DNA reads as TGTGCCAGCTCCGTCGGACAGGGGGCTTACACTGAAGCTTTCTTT.